The entry below gives a single T cell receptor (beta chain) sequence along with its context. What it binds is not known. The data were taken from a study of cytomegalovirus exposure and HLA in healthy donors. Study-level results: A few of the chains that were CMV-associated were confirmed in vitro to be specific for CMV antigens.

Trimming left V 3 bases short and J 8 bases short, with 10 bases between. Germline V CDR1 and CDR2: ENHRY, SYGVKD. The CDR3 contains 12 residues. Some clones are missing from TCRdb's copy, which holds only in-frame ones; the method was immunoSEQ multiplex PCR. Of 150,000 to 200,000 clones in the sample, around nine tenths are singletons; the top ten hold approximately 2.6%. This chain connects TRBV10-3 to TRBJ1-2; the D is unclear. The sequence came from a man aged 18 to 35 in good health and CMV-seropositive. Sequencing was performed on PBMCs. The CDR3 loop is CAISERGNGYTF. As DNA, the CDR3 is TGTGCCATCAGTGAAAGAGGGAACGGCTACACCTTC.